One T cell receptor beta chain is described in this entry. This specimen comes from a study of blood T cell repertoires in COVID-19. As for the study in general: Whether acute or convalescent, the COVID-19 samples came from the United States, Italy and Spain. From T cells, B-cell-depleted T cells, or PBMCs came the material, which was cDNA or gDNA.

Authors' methods: Quantification of nucleated cells was approximated via reference gene primer amplification. Repertoires were generated with immunoSEQ multiplex PCR, while TCRdb's copy carries only in-frame clones and drops some. V, J and clone size derive from that table, while D and trimming were established from the DNA sequence. The sample holds about 200,000 clones, 80% seen once. CDR1 GTSNPN and CDR2 SVGIG come from the germline V gene (reference sequence). This CDR3 region has 13 residues. Trimming took 5 bases from V and 4 from J, leaving 14 bases between them. Sequenced sample: peripheral blood. The chain joins TRBV30 to TRBJ1-2; D gene unclear. The sequence came from a human donor in a cohort sampled during active COVID-19. The CDR3 region is CAWEAGAGYGYTF. The CDR3 bases are TGTGCCTGGGAGGCAGGCGCGGGCTATGGCTACACCTTC.